This TCR beta chain was captured in a study of T cells and copy number aberrations in small-cell lung cancer (dated by TCRdb to 2020 to 2023). Background on the whole study: TCR repertoire sequencing was paired with whole-exome sequencing of the same tumor regions to relate T cell metrics to mutations and copy number aberrations. Tumor TCR data existed for roughly 17 patients, and 14 patients had TCR data from both tumor tissue and normal tissue. General findings and caveats noted by the study authors: All specimens were formalin-fixed paraffin-embedded tissue, which is known to introduce sequencing artifacts. Compared with adjacent lung tissue, tumors showed lower T-cell density, richness and clonality, although the density difference was not significant. The study was limited by a small sample size because surgical resection is uncommon in small-cell lung cancer, and the findings require validation.

V and J are trimmed by 3 bases and 2 bases, and the gene matches miss 6 bases of the junction. CDR1 and CDR2, looked up from the germline V gene, are SGHTA and FQGNSA. Reading from cysteine to phenylalanine, the CDR3 counts 15 amino acids. The kept DNA is CDR3 alone, 45 bases in frame from the first base. TCR-beta CDR3 regions were amplified from genomic DNA with the immunoSEQ hsTCRB Kit using multiplexed V- and J-gene primers. Unique DNA barcodes were added in a second PCR, and samples were pooled together with a negative and a positive control. An Illumina MiSeq running a 150-cycle paired-end protocol was used to sequence the pooled TCR-beta libraries. The source study handled its data this way. Raw sequencing data were processed by Adaptive Biotechnologies into a report with normalized, annotated TCR-beta repertoires. To compute T-cell density, TCR-beta templates were normalized to usable DNA, with usable DNA estimated through amplification of housekeeping genes. Clonality was defined as 1 minus Pielou's evenness, while richness was a count of unique rearrangements. In its TCRdb copy, this immuneACCESS table keeps in-frame sequences only and misses some clones. Where compared with another copy, unresolved V genes explain less than half of these, and the others have no known cause. V, J and clone size were drawn from that table, and D and trimming were deduced from the DNA. This sample lists about 2,400 clones; around 82% were detected once. Clones ranked in the top ten supply around 5% of the sample.

As concerns this clone: Its specific antigen is unknown. Qualities for individual bases were not recorded, and no much larger clone is one base off.

The donors were limited-stage small-cell lung cancer patients whose surgical resection took place in Hangzhou, China, between 2008 and 2020. All donors were treated with upfront surgery without preoperative chemotherapy or radiotherapy, and immunotherapy was not given to any donor before or after surgery. All 20 or so patients in the sequenced cohort were identified as smokers or heavy second-hand smokers. Adjacent normal lung was taken at least 2 cm away from the tumor margin, and two pathologists confirmed by morphology that the adjacent normal lung was free of malignant cells. To characterize heterogeneity of the T cell repertoire, the study applied multi-region TCR-beta sequencing to resected limited-stage small-cell lung cancers and to tumor-adjacent lung tissue. The AllPrep DNA/RNA FFPE Kit (Qiagen) was used to extract genomic DNA from FFPE tissue.

Specimen: normal tissue next to the tumor. The chain employs TRBV7-2 and TRBJ2-7, with 8 middle bases fitting TRBD2. The receptor was isolated from a woman aged 50 to 65 with small cell lung cancer. The DNA reads TGTGCCAGCAGCTTGGCTAGCGGGCCTACCTACGAGCAGTACTTC. Its protein product is CASSLASGPTYEQYF.